One sample yielded the 5 T cell receptor beta chains listed below, sequenced in a study of tumor-infiltrating lymphocytes in oesophageal squamous cell carcinoma. TCRdb analysed the PCR reads with MiXCR anew, one entry per CDR3 protein. The sample lists 16,000 or so distinct CDR3 sequences; around two fifths were seen once. The sample was esophageal tumor tissue. The source of these receptors is a male donor with esophageal squamous cell carcinoma.

The CDR3: CASSSGLAGGEQFF. DNA for the CDR3: TGTGCCAGCAGCTCCGGACTAGCGGGAGGGGAGCAGTTCTTC. The chain couples TRBV7-3 to TRBJ2-3; the match to TRBD2 covers 15 bases. Gene TRBJ2-1 matches the end of the DNA better, so the J call may be wrong. This CDR3 has 14 amino acids. The V gene's germline CDR1 is SGHTA and CDR2 FQGTGA.

This clonotype was counted ten times or more. The genes are TRBV10-3 and TRBJ1-2; 9 bases are shared with TRBD1. The length of the CDR3 is 15 residues. V lost 5 bases, J lost 0 bases, and 4 bases stayed unmatched. Germline V gene sequence: CDR1 ENHRY, CDR2 SYGVKD. The CDR3 DNA follows: TGTGCCATCAGTTGGACAGGGGTGGCTAACTATGGCTACACCTTC. Encoded protein: CAISWTGVANYGYTF.

J is TRBJ2-5 and V is TRBV6-1; 7 bases align to TRBD1. The J call is doubtful: the DNA matches TRBJ1-2 better. The CDR3 loop spans 14 amino acids. CDR1 is MNHNS, CDR2 SASEGT, per germline. CDR3 DNA: TGTGCCAGCAGTGAAGGGACAGGCCTCTATGGCTACACCTTC. Amino acids: CASSEGTGLYGYTF.

This clonotype was found many times. The V call is TRBV28, the J call TRBJ2-2, with a tentative D call TRBD1 (6 bases). Trimming cost V 6 bases and J 0 bases, with 14 bases left between them. Looked up from germline, CDR1 is MDHEN and CDR2 is SYDVKM. This CDR3 contains 16 residues. As DNA, the CDR3 is TGTGCCAGCAGCCGAGAGACAGGCGCGAACACCGGGGAGCTGTTTTTT. Residues: CASSRETGANTGELFF.

The chain recombines TRBV28 with TRBJ2-7; 12 bases match TRBD2. The CDR3 is 13 residues long. V lost 7 bases to trimming and J lost 5 bases; unmatched junction nucleotides: 3. The germline CDR1 and CDR2 sequences are MDHEN and SYDVKM. The CDR3 is CASTLAGGNEQYF. CDR3 coding DNA: TGTGCCAGCACTCTAGCGGGAGGGAACGAGCAGTACTTC.